This TCR beta chain was captured by sequencing in a study of control samples from healthy donors and cancer patients. The method was immunoSEQ multiplex PCR; TCRdb's version includes in-frame clones alone and lacks a portion of them. The data show 73,000 or so clones, approximately 84% seen once. Germline CDR1 KGHDR, CDR2 SFDVKD. Germline trimming cut 0 bases from V and 7 bases from J; bases unmatched to any gene: 8. The CDR3 sequence is 16 residues long. The specimen was blood. The V gene is TRBV24-1, the J gene TRBJ2-1; 7 positions match TRBD2. This clonotype was obtained from a woman between 50 and 59 years old in good health. The CDR3: CATSDLRPGAGNEQFF. The DNA of the CDR3 is TGTGCCACCAGTGATTTGCGACCAGGAGCGGGGAATGAGCAGTTCTTC.